This T cell receptor beta chain was captured in a study of T cells after yellow fever vaccination. V lost 4 bases and J lost 3; bases outside the gene matches: 4. The CDR3 runs 14 residues. CDR1 SGHDT and CDR2 YYEEEE come from the germline V gene. TCRdb passed the 5' RACE reads through MiXCR, listing each CDR3 protein once. The table records 250,000 to 400,000 distinct CDR3 sequences, roughly 4.3% of them present only once. The sample was PBMCs, taken 15 days after the yellow fever booster vaccination. The source is a man between 18 and 35 years old who received the YFV17D yellow fever vaccine. The chain is built from TRBV5-6 and TRBJ1-5; 7 bases fit TRBD1. The CDR3 nucleotides are TGTGCCAGCAGCCTTGACAGGGACAATCAGCCCCAGCATTTT. Protein product: CASSLDRDNQPQHF. The full variable domain, with the rest looked up from reference TRBV5-6 and TRBJ1-5, is DAGVTQSPTHLIKTRGQQVTLRCSPKSGHDTVSWYQQALGQGPQFIFQYYEEEERQRGNFPDRFSGHQFPNYSSELNVNALLLGDSALYLCASSLDRDNQPQHFGDGTRLSIL.